A selection of T cell receptor beta chains follows, all from one sample in a study of OX40 agonist ivuxolimab in advanced cancers. The protocol was immunoSEQ multiplex PCR, while the TCRdb copy is restricted to in-frame clones and leaves out a portion. The sample includes around 58,000 clones, around 87% of them seen just once. The sequences come from CD4+ or CD8+ T cells sorted from blood, collected in a trial of the OX40 agonist ivuxolimab. The receptors shown here come from an adult with an advanced solid tumor such as melanoma, head and neck, liver or kidney cancer. Both conserved end residues are part of each CDR3. A D gene is named only where the DNA matches it firmly. Size is stated for part of the rows, as once, few or many counts, or as a class when the clone is expanded.

>TRBJ1-1|TRBV28|.|.
CASSSALNTEAFF
TGTGCCAGCAGCTCGGCATTGAACACTGAAGCTTTCTTT
>TRBJ2-2|TRBV2|.|TRBD2
CASRWTSPNTGELFF
TGTGCCAGCAGATGGACTAGCCCGAACACCGGGGAGCTGTTTTTT
>TRBJ2-5|TRBV27|.|.
CASSSGLGQETQYF
TGTGCCAGCAGTTCCGGTCTGGGGCAAGAGACCCAGTACTTC
>TRBJ2-7|TRBV19|once|TRBD1
CASSPRTGGYEQYF
TGTGCCAGTAGTCCGAGGACAGGAGGATACGAGCAGTACTTC
>TRBJ2-7|TRBV13|once|.
CASSLERTNYDYEQYF
TGTGCCAGCAGCTTAGAACGGACAAATTACGACTACGAGCAGTACTTC
>TRBJ2-3|TRBV18|.|.
CASSPPAQGSTDTQYF
TGTGCCAGCTCACCACCGGCACAGGGCAGCACAGATACGCAGTATTTT
>TRBJ1-5|TRBV19|.|.
CASGLLDFGQPQHF
TGTGCCAGCGGCTTGTTGGATTTTGGTCAGCCCCAGCATTTT
>TRBJ2-1|TRBV6-5|once|.
CASSYSEYEQFF
TGTGCCAGCAGTTACTCGGAGTATGAGCAGTTCTTC
>TRBJ2-6|TRBV6-5|.|.
CASSWGSGANVLTF
TGTGCCAGCAGTTGGGGGTCTGGGGCCAACGTCCTGACTTTC
>TRBJ2-5|TRBV9|.|TRBD2
CASSPGGGVIGKTQYF
TGTGCCAGCAGCCCTGGGGGAGGGGTGATCGGAAAGACCCAGTACTTC
>TRBJ1-2|TRBV4-2|.|.
CASSQEDPRGSNYGYTF
TGTGCCAGCAGCCAAGAGGACCCCAGGGGTAGTAACTATGGCTACACCTTC
>TRBJ2-2|TRBV4-2|.|.
CASRGISDTGELFF
TGTGCCAGCCGTGGAATCTCGGACACCGGGGAGCTGTTTTTT
>TRBJ2-2|TRBV9|.|.
CASSVTNTGELFF
TGTGCCAGCAGCGTCACGAACACCGGGGAGCTGTTTTTT
>TRBJ1-5|TRBV6-5|.|.
CASSQHEGRPQHF
TGTGCCAGCAGCCAACACGAGGGGAGGCCCCAGCATTTT
>TRBJ1-1|TRBV9|.|TRBD1
CASSVGGGGPEAFF
TGTGCCAGCAGCGTAGGAGGGGGCGGTCCTGAAGCTTTCTTT
>TRBJ2-7|TRBV7-9|once|TRBD2
CASGLVPYEQYF
TGTGCCAGCGGACTAGTGCCCTACGAGCAGTACTTC
>TRBJ2-1|TRBV11-3|.|TRBD2
CASSLGPSGADNEQFF
TGTGCCAGCAGCTTAGGTCCTAGCGGGGCGGACAATGAGCAGTTCTTC
>TRBJ2-7|TRBV1|.|.
CTSSHPRPGQWEVAASYEQYF
TGCACCAGCAGCCACCCTCGTCCGGGACAGTGGGAAGTAGCCGCCTCCTACGAGCAGTACTTC
>TRBJ2-3|TRBV11-2|.|.
CASSLMRWGGTDTQYF
TGTGCCAGCAGCTTAATGCGGTGGGGGGGCACAGATACGCAGTATTTT
>TRBJ1-1|TRBV5-6|.|.
CASSLTPEGTEAFF
TGTGCCAGCAGCTTAACGCCGGAGGGCACTGAAGCTTTCTTT
>TRBJ2-2|TRBV5-6|.|TRBD2
CASSLAVSGGKLNTGELFF
TGTGCCAGCAGCTTGGCAGTTAGCGGGGGTAAATTGAACACCGGGGAGCTGTTTTTT
>TRBJ2-7|TRBV6-6|.|.
CASSLLVRQSHYEQYF
TGTGCCAGCAGTCTCCTCGTGCGACAGAGCCACTACGAGCAGTACTTC
>TRBJ2-3|TRBV27|.|.
CASSLPGRTTQYF
TGTGCCAGCAGCCTCCCAGGAAGGACTACGCAGTATTTT
>TRBJ1-6|TRBV4-1|few|TRBD1
CASSQDYGQVNNSPLHF
TGCGCCAGCAGCCAAGATTACGGACAGGTTAATAATTCACCCCTCCACTTT
>TRBJ1-1|TRBV21-1|.|.
CASSKVEQPNTEAFF
TGTGCCAGCAGCAAAGTAGAACAGCCTAACACTGAAGCTTTCTTT
>TRBJ2-4|TRBV5-6|.|.
CASTWGLSDIQYF
TGTGCCAGCACCTGGGGGCTATCGGACATTCAGTACTTC
>TRBJ1-4|TRBV27|.|.
CASSPLLATNEKLFF
TGTGCCAGCAGTCCTCTACTTGCAACTAATGAAAAACTGTTTTTT
>TRBJ1-5|TRBV21-1|.|.
CASSPQQGDQPQHF
TGTGCCAGCAGTCCACAACAGGGGGATCAGCCCCAGCATTTT
>TRBJ1-2|TRBV2|.|TRBD1
CASSEWTGPLRGHTF
TGTGCCAGCAGTGAATGGACAGGGCCCTTACGAGGCCACACCTTC
>TRBJ1-5|TRBV19|.|.
CASSGSFGNQPQHF
TGTGCCAGTAGCGGGTCCTTTGGCAATCAGCCCCAGCATTTT
>TRBJ2-1|TRBV9|.|.
CASSLNSVTYNEQFF
TGTGCCAGCAGCCTGAATTCGGTAACCTACAATGAGCAGTTCTTC
>TRBJ2-6|TRBV10-3|once|.
CAISESNLVGPSGANVLTF
TGTGCCATCAGTGAGTCGAACCTAGTGGGCCCCTCTGGGGCCAACGTCCTGACTTTC
>TRBJ2-5|TRBV7-9|.|.
CASSPGVGLETQYF
TGTGCCAGCAGCCCAGGGGTCGGTTTGGAGACCCAGTACTTC
>TRBJ1-2|TRBV7-8|.|.
CASSLVGGLDYGYTF
TGTGCCAGCAGCTTAGTTGGGGGGCTGGACTATGGCTACACCTTC
>TRBJ1-2|TRBV29-1|.|.
CSVGSESAGFGYTF
TGCAGCGTTGGATCGGAGTCCGCCGGGTTTGGCTACACCTTC
>TRBJ1-5|TRBV7-9|.|.
CASSLGTQPQHF
TGTGCCAGCAGCTTGGGGACTCAGCCCCAGCATTTT